This TCR beta chain was documented in a study of T cell clonality in common variable immunodeficiency. This clone has ten or more counts. Antigen: not known. The read comes to an end 3 residues before the CDR3 does, leaving the germline J gene to fill in the end. CDR3 length equals 15 residues. J gave up 1 base and V 7 bases, and 8 bases lay outside the gene matches. Patients and controls were mostly of Caucasian heritage. General study points: In common variable immunodeficiency, TCR beta chains reportedly carried fewer deletions and N-nucleotide insertions. Links between repertoire features and CVID complications were heterogeneity-limited.

TCRdb keeps only in-frame clones here, not all; method: immunoSEQ multiplex PCR. Sampling found about 37,000 clones, none seen once. The receptor comes from a person between 18 and 75 years old in good health. The source material was peripheral blood mononuclear cells. The V call is TRBV12-3 or TRBV12-4, the J call TRBJ2-3; 7 bases are shared with TRBD2. The covered CDR3 bases are TGTGCCAGCACTCAGACTAGCCCCCGCACAGATACG. Its translation is CASTQTSPRTDT. In full, the CDR3 reads CASTQTSPRTDTQYF.